The rows below give T cell receptor beta chains drawn from one sample of a study of radiation and T cells in renal cell carcinoma. This table comes from immunoSEQ multiplex PCR, and its TCRdb copy is limited to in-frame clones, with some not included. The data show 130,000 or so clones, approximately 87% seen once. The sample was blood, taken from a patient whose treatment included radiotherapy and nephrectomy. These receptor sequences come from a woman aged 45-59 years with renal cell carcinoma. Each CDR3 is given with its conserved first and last residue. The D gene is left open where the match is weak. Clone size, where shown, is once, few, many, or a class for clones that have expanded.

v_gene	d_gene	j_gene	abundance	CDR3nt	CDR3aa
TRBV5-1	NA	TRBJ1-2	once	TGCGCCAGCAGCTTACCGGGACAAAGGGGCTATGGCTACACCTTC	CASSLPGQRGYGYTF
TRBV10-3	NA	TRBJ2-1	NA	TGTGCCATCAGCTTTAACCGGGACCGAGACAATGAGCAGTTCTTC	CAISFNRDRDNEQFF
TRBV6-5	NA	TRBJ2-3	NA	TGTGCCAGCAGTTACGGGGTGAGCACAGATACGCAGTATTTT	CASSYGVSTDTQYF
TRBV5-1	NA	TRBJ1-2	once	TGCGCCAGCAGCATCGACACCTATGGCTACACCTTC	CASSIDTYGYTF
TRBV4-1	TRBD2	TRBJ2-5	few	TGCGCCAGCAGCCAAGGAGGGAGGGTCCCAGAGACCCAGTACTTC	CASSQGGRVPETQYF
TRBV19	NA	TRBJ2-3	few	TGTGCCAGTAGTATTGAGGGCCGTACAGATACGCAGTATTTT	CASSIEGRTDTQYF
TRBV5-4	NA	TRBJ2-7	NA	TGTGCCAGCAGCGTTAAACTCCCGGGGGGCCACGAGCAGTACTTC	CASSVKLPGGHEQYF
TRBV11-1	TRBD1	TRBJ2-7	NA	TGTGCCAGCAGCTTAGTATACAGGGGCGAGCAGTACTTC	CASSLVYRGEQYF
TRBV6-6	NA	TRBJ2-5	NA	TGTGCCAGCAGTAAGCCGGGACTCCGGACGGAGACCCAGTACTTC	CASSKPGLRTETQYF
TRBV27	TRBD2	TRBJ2-7	NA	TGTGCCAGCAGTTCACTAGCGGGCTACGAGCAGTACTTC	CASSSLAGYEQYF
TRBV9	NA	TRBJ2-3	NA	TGTGCCAGCAGCTCCGGAGTCGGCCCAGATACGCAGTATTTT	CASSSGVGPDTQYF
TRBV28	TRBD2	TRBJ2-1	NA	TGTGCCAGCAGTTTTGCCGGACTAGCCTACAATGAGCAGTTCTTC	CASSFAGLAYNEQFF
TRBV19	TRBD1	TRBJ1-1	once	TGTGCCAGTACCGCCGGGACAGTTGGCACTGAAGCTTTCTTT	CASTAGTVGTEAFF
TRBV11-3	NA	TRBJ1-2	NA	TGTGCCAGCAGCTTAAGTGGGGATGGCTACACCTTC	CASSLSGDGYTF
TRBV14	NA	TRBJ2-7	NA	TGTGCCAGCAGCCAAGTAGTCTACGAGCAGTACTTC	CASSQVVYEQYF
TRBV6-1	NA	TRBJ1-5	NA	TGTGCCAGCAGGGGCGGATTTAGCAATCAGCCCCAGCATTTT	CASRGGFSNQPQHF
TRBV28	TRBD1	TRBJ1-5	NA	TGTGCCAGCAGTTTACGAACAGGGGGCAGTCAGCCCCAGCATTTT	CASSLRTGGSQPQHF
TRBV9	NA	TRBJ2-7	NA	TGTGCCAGCAGCGCGTCGGGACTCAGATACGAGCAGTACTTC	CASSASGLRYEQYF